The 10 T cell receptor beta chains in this list originate from one sample, sequenced in a study of regulatory T cells in long-lasting Graves disease. Researchers made TCR beta libraries by using iRepertoire HTBI primers and running Arm-PCR on CDR3 regions. TCRdb redid the calling of the multiplex PCR reads with MiXCR, one entry per CDR3 protein. The sample holds 250,000 to 400,000 distinct CDR3 sequences, about 20% seen once. Indicated time point: newly diagnosed GD, antithyroid drugs for less than 3 months. The TCR library was made from RNA that had been extracted from PBMCs in TRIzol. Here the sequenced sample was peripheral blood mononuclear cells (PBMCs), taken at new diagnosis, from a patient treated with antithyroid drugs. Source of these receptors: a female donor with Graves disease.

This clonotype was seen only a few times. J is TRBJ1-1 and V is TRBV19; D remains unclear. There are 15 residues in the CDR3. Germline V lookup: CDR1 LNHDA, CDR2 SQIVND (reference sequence). V was clipped by 6 bases and J by 0 bases, with 14 bases between them. For the CDR3, the DNA is TGTGCCAGTAGGACTGAAGGGAACATGAACACTGAAGCTTTCTTT. It codes for CASRTEGNMNTEAFF.

This clonotype has a count of ten or more. The chain joins TRBV12-3 or TRBV12-4 to TRBJ2-4; TRBD2 matches at 7 bases. V lost 6 bases and J lost 3; bases outside the gene matches: 14. The CDR3 loop spans 17 amino acids. CDR3 region: CASRPYSGRGFKNIQYF. The CDR3 coding sequence is TGTGCCAGCAGGCCCTATAGCGGGCGCGGGTTCAAAAACATTCAGTACTTC.

Concerning this clonotype: At one end the junction does not follow the germline gene, possibly because of a read error. This chain connects TRBV28 to TRBJ2-7; D not certain. CDR1 and CDR2 from the germline V gene are MDHEN and SYDVKM. The CDR3 length is 15 residues. As DNA, the CDR3 is TGTGCCAGCAGTTTATGGACAAGAAACTCCTACGGGCAGTACTTC. Protein: CASSLWTRNSYGQYF.

Many counts were recorded for this clonotype. V gene TRBV7-9 combines with J gene TRBJ1-2, with 10 bases fitting TRBD1. V shed 4 bases, J shed 5 bases, and the junction held 10 bases outside the gene matches. CDR3 size: 16 residues. Germline CDR1 and CDR2: SEHNR and FQNEAQ (reference sequence). The CDR3 region is CASSSTRDRGPYGYTF. The CDR3 coding sequence is TGTGCCAGCAGCTCCACCCGCGACAGGGGGCCTTATGGCTACACCTTC.

This clonotype was seen ten or more times. CDR3 coding DNA: TGTGCCAGCAGGGGGTCGACGGCGGCCAGAAGACTCTCTGGGGCCAACGTCCTGACTTTC. This encodes CASRGSTAARRLSGANVLTF. This chain links TRBV6-1 with TRBJ2-6; D is unclear. The germline V gene has CDR1 MNHNS and CDR2 SASEGT. This CDR3 region has 20 residues. V lost 6 bases, J lost 0 bases, and 24 bases lay in between.

This clonotype was counted between two and nine times. This sequence joins TRBV7-6 and TRBJ2-2; TRBD2 agrees at 9 bases. Unmatched junction bases numbered 6, after V lost 1 base and J lost 6 bases. Germline lookup yields CDR1 SGHVS and CDR2 FNYEAQ. This CDR3 comprises 16 residues. The CDR3, as DNA: TGTGCCAGCAGCTTAGTCCAGCGGGAGGAGGCCGGGGAGCTGTTTTTT. Its protein product is CASSLVQREEAGELFF.

This chain uses TRBV2 with TRBJ2-7; D is unclear. The CDR3 contains 14 residues. Germline CDR1 and CDR2: SNHLY and FYNNEI. Trimming left V 7 bases short and J 3 bases short, with 16 bases between. CDR3 loop: CASTQGSTIYEQYF. Written as DNA, the CDR3 is TGTGCCAGCACTCAAGGATCTACAATCTACGAGCAGTACTTC.

On this clonotype itself: A single base is all that separates this from a far larger clone, so a read error is likely. The V and J genes are TRBV27 and TRBJ2-7; 8 bases match TRBD1. This CDR3 region has 15 residues. The germline gives CDR1 MNHEY, CDR2 SMNVEV (reference sequence). CDR3 in DNA: TGTGCCAGCTCACCACGTCTGGACAGGGACGACGAGCAGCACTTC. Its protein is CASSPRLDRDDEQHF.

The chain couples TRBV11-1 to TRBJ2-3; unclear D gene. Germline-derived CDR1 and CDR2 are SGHAT and FQDESV (reference sequence). The CDR3 loop spans 13 amino acids. V was shortened by 3 bases and J by 0 bases, with 4 bases between the two germline ends. CDR3: CASSFYSTDTQYF. The CDR3 nucleotides are TGTGCCAGCAGCTTCTATAGCACAGATACGCAGTATTTT.

This clonotype was counted only a few times. The rearrangement uses TRBV11-2 and TRBJ1-2; D remains unclear. CDR3 length equals 13 residues. Germline V gives CDR1 SGHAT, CDR2 FQNNGV. V was clipped by 5 bases and J by 4 bases, with 11 bases between them. In DNA, the CDR3 is TGTGCCAGCAGCCGCAATCCACTCTATGGCTACACCTTC. Residues: CASSRNPLYGYTF.